One sample yielded the 30 T cell receptor beta chains listed below, sequenced in a study of CD8+ T cells in alopecia areata. Treatment given: oral pan-JAK inhibitor, 5-10 mg twice daily. TCR sequencing used cDNA made by reverse transcription of extracted RNA. Profiled with immunoSEQ multiplex PCR; TCRdb holds only in-frame clones, not every one. The top ten hold 2% to 3% of the sample, which has approximately 200,000 clones, 43% seen once. The starting material was CD4+ T cells sorted from blood, obtained between weeks 36 and 40, from a patient treated with tofacitinib. All receptors come from a human donor with alopecia areata.

This clone appeared a few times. V and J are TRBV15 and TRBJ1-5; possible D gene TRBD1, 6 bases. With 8 bases removed from V and 4 bases from J, the gap between germline ends came to 30 bases. Germline V lookup: CDR1 LNHNV, CDR2 YYDKDF (reference sequence). CDR3 length: 19 residues. CDR3: CATQGRDQIGGTRNQPQHF. The CDR3 DNA follows: TGTGCCACCCAGGGGAGGGACCAGATCGGAGGCACAAGGAATCAGCCCCAGCATTTT.

The J gene is TRBJ2-5, the V gene TRBV20-1; the D is unclear. V lost 5 bases and J lost 1, with 5 bases in between. The CDR3 extends over 11 amino acids. In germline, CDR1 is DFQATT, CDR2 SNEGSKA (reference sequence). The DNA for the CDR3 is TGCAGTGCTCCGGTCCAAGAGACCCAGTACTTC. Translated, it gives CSAPVQETQYF.

The DNA of the CDR3 is TGTGCCATCAGTGCCTGGAACACTGAAGCTTTCTTT. Protein sequence: CAISAWNTEAFF. V is TRBV10-3 and J is TRBJ1-1, with D unclear. Germline V gene lookup returns CDR1 ENHRY and CDR2 SYGVKD. Trimming cost V 4 bases and J 1 base, with 4 bases left between them. The CDR3 totals 12 residues.

V and J are TRBV27 and TRBJ2-7; D call uncertain. CDR1 and CDR2 (germline): MNHEY, SMNVEV (reference sequence). V lost 2 bases and J 3 bases, leaving 8 bases between the germline ends. This CDR3 is 13 amino acids long. The CDR3 nucleotides read TGTGCCAGCAGTTTAGAGCGAAGCTACGAGCAGTACTTC. Amino acid sequence: CASSLERSYEQYF.

The gene calls are TRBV6-5 and TRBJ1-1; 7 bases match TRBD1. The trim removed 6 bases at V and 1 base at J, leaving 2 bases unmatched. The CDR3 has 13 residues. Germline CDR1 reads MNHEY; CDR2 reads SVGAGI. The DNA for the CDR3 is TGTGCCAGCAGGGGACAGCCGAACACTGAAGCTTTCTTT. Translated, it gives CASRGQPNTEAFF.

The rearrangement joins TRBV10-3 to TRBJ2-7; D perhaps matches TRBD1 (5 bases). V dropped 9 bases and J dropped 2 bases, with 11 bases sitting between them. This CDR3 region has 12 residues. Germline V CDR1 and CDR2: ENHRY, SYGVKD. This CDR3 reads CAMGPVPYEQYF. The DNA for the CDR3 is TGTGCCATGGGGCCTGTTCCCTACGAGCAGTACTTC.

This clone was seen more than once but under ten times. The genes are TRBV25-1 and TRBJ2-5; the D gene is possibly TRBD2 (6 bases). CDR3 length equals 14 residues. The V gene lost 5 bases and the J gene lost 5 bases, with 15 bases spanning the gap. Germline V gives CDR1 MGHDK, CDR2 SYGVNS. The CDR3 region is CASSRAEGRETQYF. In nucleotides, the CDR3 is TGTGCCAGCAGTAGGGCGGAGGGCCGGGAGACCCAGTACTTC.

The chain recombines TRBV18 with TRBJ1-4; D remains unclear. Trimming took 2 bases from V and 8 from J, leaving 15 bases between them. Germline-derived CDR1 and CDR2 are KGHSH and LQKENI. CDR3 length: 15 amino acids. In DNA form, the CDR3 reads TGTGCCAGCTCACCAGAAGTTGCCTCCCACGAAAAACTGTTTTTT. Its protein product is CASSPEVASHEKLFF.

This chain links TRBV7-8 with TRBJ1-1; D may be TRBD1 (5 bases). CDR3 length: 15 amino acids. Trimming stripped 4 bases from V and 5 bases from J, with 17 bases between. The V gene's germline CDR1 is SGHVS and CDR2 FQNEAQ. The CDR3 DNA is TGTGCCAGCAGCTCGACAAGGGGAAAGAGTACTGAAGCTTTCTTT. Translating gives CASSSTRGKSTEAFF.

The rearrangement links TRBV19 to TRBJ1-5, with 8 positions matching TRBD1. The germline CDR1 and CDR2 sequences are LNHDA and SQIVND (reference sequence). The CDR3 covers 13 residues. J was trimmed by 7 bases and V by 8 bases; bases with no gene match: 7. CDR3: CASGTGGEQPQHF. Here the CDR3 DNA reads TGTGCCAGTGGGACAGGTGGGGAACAGCCCCAGCATTTT.

The chain couples TRBV5-4 to TRBJ2-1, with 11 bases identical to TRBD2. The V gene end was trimmed by 4 bases and the J gene end by 4 bases; junction bases not matched to a gene: 4. The CDR3 consists of 15 residues. CDR1 is SGHNT, CDR2 YYREEE, per germline (reference sequence). CDR3 sequence reads: CASSPGTSGYNEQFF. The CDR3 bases are TGTGCCAGCAGCCCAGGGACTAGCGGTTACAATGAGCAGTTCTTC.

This clone was recorded a few times. The chain is built from TRBV5-1 and TRBJ2-1; 13 bases agree with TRBD2. CDR1 is SGHRS, CDR2 YFSETQ, per germline. The V gene end was trimmed by 4 bases and the J gene end by 6 bases; junction bases not matched to a gene: 7. The CDR3 sequence is 16 residues long. CDR3 protein: CASSLPGTSGINEQFF. In DNA form, the CDR3 reads TGCGCCAGCAGCCTGCCGGGGACTAGCGGGATCAATGAGCAGTTCTTC.

This clone was counted a few times. V is TRBV6-6 and J is TRBJ1-2, with 7 bases fitting TRBD1. The CDR3 has 13 amino acids. V dropped 5 bases and J dropped 6; count of bases not matched to a gene: 6. Germline V CDR1 and CDR2: MNHNY, SVGAGI (reference sequence). For the CDR3, the DNA is TGTGCCAGCAGTAAACAGGGGAGCAATGGCTACACCTTC. It yields the protein CASSKQGSNGYTF.

This rearrangement joins TRBV5-1 to TRBJ2-6; TRBD1 agrees at 8 bases. CDR1 is SGHRS and CDR2 is YFSETQ in the germline V gene. The CDR3 is made up of 17 amino acids. The V segment lost 4 bases and the J segment 0 bases; nucleotides outside the gene matches: 6. The CDR3 sequence is CASSRGQDSSGANVLTF. Here the CDR3 DNA reads TGCGCCAGCAGCCGGGGACAGGACAGCTCTGGGGCCAACGTCCTGACTTTC. Full variable domain (remainder filled in from reference TRBV5-1 and TRBJ2-6): KAGVTQTPRYLIKTRGQQVTLSCSPISGHRSVSWYQQTPGQGLQFLFEYFSETQRNKGNFPGRFSGRQFSNSRSEMNVSTLELGDSALYLCASSRGQDSSGANVLTFGAGSRLTVL.

The rearrangement uses TRBV20-1 and TRBJ2-5; the D is unclear. CDR3 size: 10 residues. V dropped 3 bases and J dropped 8 bases, with 7 bases sitting between them. Looked up from germline, CDR1 is DFQATT and CDR2 is SNEGSKA (reference sequence). CDR3 in amino acids: CSASRVTQYF. CDR3 nucleotides: TGCAGTGCTAGTAGGGTAACCCAGTACTTC.

V and J are TRBV7-2 and TRBJ1-3; D unresolved. Germline-derived CDR1 and CDR2 are SGHTA and FQGNSA. V was pared by 8 bases and J by 3 bases, with 11 bases between. There are 13 residues in the CDR3. CDR3 bases: TGTGCCAGCTCGCAAACCGGTGGAAACACCATATATTTT. This codes for CASSQTGGNTIYF.

The V call is TRBV18, the J call TRBJ2-5, with unresolved D. CDR1 is KGHSH and CDR2 is LQKENI in the germline V gene. The CDR3 consists of 13 residues. V was pared by 6 bases and J by 2 bases, with 10 bases between. The CDR3 DNA reads as TGTGCCAGCTCCTCCGACAATCAAGAGACCCAGTACTTC. Encoded protein: CASSSDNQETQYF.

The V call is TRBV10-3, the J call TRBJ2-3, with a tentative D call TRBD2 (5 bases). The length of the CDR3 is 16 residues. CDR1 is ENHRY and CDR2 is SYGVKD in the germline V gene. V lost 8 bases to trimming and J lost 0 bases, with 18 bases between them. As DNA, the CDR3 is TGTGCCATCGGCCGAGTGAGCGGAACTAGCACAGATACGCAGTATTTT. Translating it yields CAIGRVSGTSTDTQYF.

The chain uses TRBV7-2 and TRBJ2-5; D is uncertain. The V end was cut by 5 bases, the J end by 1 base, with 11 bases between. This CDR3 is built from 14 residues. Germline assignment: CDR1 SGHTA and CDR2 FQGNSA. The CDR3: CASSMTSIQETQYF. The CDR3 coding sequence is TGTGCCAGCAGCATGACAAGTATCCAAGAGACCCAGTACTTC.

The chain is built from TRBV7-3 and TRBJ2-2; a possible D gene is TRBD1 (5 bases). This CDR3 contains 14 residues. The ends were cut back, 2 bases at V and 4 bases at J, with 8 bases in the middle. Germline V CDR1 and CDR2: SGHTA, FQGTGA. CDR3 protein: CASSLFQGTGELFF. The CDR3 DNA follows: TGTGCCAGCAGCTTATTCCAGGGCACCGGGGAGCTGTTTTTT.

There are a few counts of this clone. V is TRBV11-2 and J is TRBJ2-3; D is undetermined. V was clipped by 1 base and J by 3 bases, with 8 bases between them. The CDR3 runs 14 residues. CDR1 is SGHAT, CDR2 FQNNGV, per germline. CDR3 DNA sequence: TGTGCCAGCAGCTTAGGGGCCCGGACAGATACGCAGTATTTT. Amino acids: CASSLGARTDTQYF.

This clone was recorded only once. The CDR3: CASSYSDYSSYNEQFF. The CDR3 DNA sequence: TGTGCCAGCAGTTACTCCGACTATTCCTCCTACAATGAGCAGTTCTTC. This chain links TRBV6-5 with TRBJ2-1, with a weak D call TRBD2 (5 bases). CDR1 and CDR2 from the germline V gene are MNHEY and SVGAGI. This CDR3 has 16 residues. Trimming pared 0 bases from V and 0 bases from J, leaving 9 bases between.

V gene TRBV2 combines with J gene TRBJ2-7; D is possibly TRBD2 (6 bases). The CDR3 contains 17 residues. Germline CDR1 reads SNHLY; CDR2 reads FYNNEI. Trimming took off 8 bases at V and 2 bases at J, with 25 bases between the two ends. The DNA for the CDR3 is TGTGCCAGCCGAAATCCCCCCGGGACTGGAGAGACCTACGAGCAGTACTTC. Its translation: CASRNPPGTGETYEQYF.

This clone showed up just a few times. This CDR3 is CSVVSLPTSEESYEQYF. The CDR3, as DNA: TGCAGCGTTGTATCCCTGCCCACTAGCGAGGAGTCCTACGAGCAGTACTTC. The V gene is TRBV29-1, the J gene TRBJ2-7; the match to TRBD2 covers 7 bases. Unmatched junction bases numbered 16, after V lost 4 bases and J lost 1 base. Germline values: CDR1 SQVTM, CDR2 ANQGSEA. The CDR3 consists of 17 residues.

The chain employs TRBV18 and TRBJ2-1, with 7 bases lining up with TRBD1. Unmatched junction bases numbered 9, after V lost 4 bases and J lost 6 bases. Germline lookup yields CDR1 KGHSH and CDR2 LQKENI. The CDR3 is 15 residues long. CDR3 nucleotides: TGTGCCAGCTCACTCACAGACAGGGTGGCCAATGAGCAGTTCTTC. Its translation is CASSLTDRVANEQFF.

The rearrangement joins TRBV27 to TRBJ2-3; 11 bases map to TRBD2. Trimming removed 5 bases from V and 3 bases from J; junction bases left unmatched: 7. CDR3 size: 16 residues. Germline CDR1 MNHEY, CDR2 SMNVEV (reference sequence). The CDR3 sequence is CASSARLAGSTDTQYF. The CDR3 coding sequence is TGTGCCAGCAGTGCCCGACTAGCGGGGTCAACAGATACGCAGTATTTT.

The rearrangement uses TRBV4-3 and TRBJ2-5, with TRBD1 identical over 10 bases. Per germline, CDR1 LGHNA and CDR2 YSLEER. This CDR3 comprises 15 residues. V trimming: 1 base; J trimming: 4 bases; junction bases outside the gene matches: 3. The CDR3 DNA reads TGCGCCAGCAGCCAAGCCGGACAGGGGGGAGAGACCCAGTACTTC. Protein sequence: CASSQAGQGGETQYF.

V and J are TRBV7-6 and TRBJ2-5; TRBD2 matches at 7 bases. The CDR3 is 13 amino acids. Trimming removed 5 bases from V and 6 bases from J; junction bases left unmatched: 6. Germline lookup yields CDR1 SGHVS and CDR2 FNYEAQ. The CDR3 sequence: CASSTTSGKTQYF. DNA for the CDR3: TGTGCCAGCAGCACGACCAGCGGGAAGACCCAGTACTTC.

This rearrangement joins TRBV4-3 to TRBJ2-3; possibly TRBD2 for D (5 bases). Deletions cut 0 bases from V and 4 bases from J, with 11 bases between. The CDR3 is 15 amino acids. CDR1 is LGHNA and CDR2 is YSLEER in the germline V gene. The CDR3 protein is CASSQEVALPDTQYF. The CDR3 DNA reads TGCGCCAGCAGCCAAGAGGTAGCGCTGCCAGATACGCAGTATTTT.

The chain couples TRBV7-9 to TRBJ1-5; 8 bases line up with TRBD1. J lost 5 bases, V lost 5 bases, and 5 bases had no gene match. Germline V gene data show CDR1 as SEHNR and CDR2 as FQNEAQ (reference sequence). The CDR3 length is 14 residues. The CDR3 sequence: CASSIGQGHQPQHF. The CDR3 bases are TGTGCCAGCAGCATCGGACAGGGCCATCAGCCCCAGCATTTT.